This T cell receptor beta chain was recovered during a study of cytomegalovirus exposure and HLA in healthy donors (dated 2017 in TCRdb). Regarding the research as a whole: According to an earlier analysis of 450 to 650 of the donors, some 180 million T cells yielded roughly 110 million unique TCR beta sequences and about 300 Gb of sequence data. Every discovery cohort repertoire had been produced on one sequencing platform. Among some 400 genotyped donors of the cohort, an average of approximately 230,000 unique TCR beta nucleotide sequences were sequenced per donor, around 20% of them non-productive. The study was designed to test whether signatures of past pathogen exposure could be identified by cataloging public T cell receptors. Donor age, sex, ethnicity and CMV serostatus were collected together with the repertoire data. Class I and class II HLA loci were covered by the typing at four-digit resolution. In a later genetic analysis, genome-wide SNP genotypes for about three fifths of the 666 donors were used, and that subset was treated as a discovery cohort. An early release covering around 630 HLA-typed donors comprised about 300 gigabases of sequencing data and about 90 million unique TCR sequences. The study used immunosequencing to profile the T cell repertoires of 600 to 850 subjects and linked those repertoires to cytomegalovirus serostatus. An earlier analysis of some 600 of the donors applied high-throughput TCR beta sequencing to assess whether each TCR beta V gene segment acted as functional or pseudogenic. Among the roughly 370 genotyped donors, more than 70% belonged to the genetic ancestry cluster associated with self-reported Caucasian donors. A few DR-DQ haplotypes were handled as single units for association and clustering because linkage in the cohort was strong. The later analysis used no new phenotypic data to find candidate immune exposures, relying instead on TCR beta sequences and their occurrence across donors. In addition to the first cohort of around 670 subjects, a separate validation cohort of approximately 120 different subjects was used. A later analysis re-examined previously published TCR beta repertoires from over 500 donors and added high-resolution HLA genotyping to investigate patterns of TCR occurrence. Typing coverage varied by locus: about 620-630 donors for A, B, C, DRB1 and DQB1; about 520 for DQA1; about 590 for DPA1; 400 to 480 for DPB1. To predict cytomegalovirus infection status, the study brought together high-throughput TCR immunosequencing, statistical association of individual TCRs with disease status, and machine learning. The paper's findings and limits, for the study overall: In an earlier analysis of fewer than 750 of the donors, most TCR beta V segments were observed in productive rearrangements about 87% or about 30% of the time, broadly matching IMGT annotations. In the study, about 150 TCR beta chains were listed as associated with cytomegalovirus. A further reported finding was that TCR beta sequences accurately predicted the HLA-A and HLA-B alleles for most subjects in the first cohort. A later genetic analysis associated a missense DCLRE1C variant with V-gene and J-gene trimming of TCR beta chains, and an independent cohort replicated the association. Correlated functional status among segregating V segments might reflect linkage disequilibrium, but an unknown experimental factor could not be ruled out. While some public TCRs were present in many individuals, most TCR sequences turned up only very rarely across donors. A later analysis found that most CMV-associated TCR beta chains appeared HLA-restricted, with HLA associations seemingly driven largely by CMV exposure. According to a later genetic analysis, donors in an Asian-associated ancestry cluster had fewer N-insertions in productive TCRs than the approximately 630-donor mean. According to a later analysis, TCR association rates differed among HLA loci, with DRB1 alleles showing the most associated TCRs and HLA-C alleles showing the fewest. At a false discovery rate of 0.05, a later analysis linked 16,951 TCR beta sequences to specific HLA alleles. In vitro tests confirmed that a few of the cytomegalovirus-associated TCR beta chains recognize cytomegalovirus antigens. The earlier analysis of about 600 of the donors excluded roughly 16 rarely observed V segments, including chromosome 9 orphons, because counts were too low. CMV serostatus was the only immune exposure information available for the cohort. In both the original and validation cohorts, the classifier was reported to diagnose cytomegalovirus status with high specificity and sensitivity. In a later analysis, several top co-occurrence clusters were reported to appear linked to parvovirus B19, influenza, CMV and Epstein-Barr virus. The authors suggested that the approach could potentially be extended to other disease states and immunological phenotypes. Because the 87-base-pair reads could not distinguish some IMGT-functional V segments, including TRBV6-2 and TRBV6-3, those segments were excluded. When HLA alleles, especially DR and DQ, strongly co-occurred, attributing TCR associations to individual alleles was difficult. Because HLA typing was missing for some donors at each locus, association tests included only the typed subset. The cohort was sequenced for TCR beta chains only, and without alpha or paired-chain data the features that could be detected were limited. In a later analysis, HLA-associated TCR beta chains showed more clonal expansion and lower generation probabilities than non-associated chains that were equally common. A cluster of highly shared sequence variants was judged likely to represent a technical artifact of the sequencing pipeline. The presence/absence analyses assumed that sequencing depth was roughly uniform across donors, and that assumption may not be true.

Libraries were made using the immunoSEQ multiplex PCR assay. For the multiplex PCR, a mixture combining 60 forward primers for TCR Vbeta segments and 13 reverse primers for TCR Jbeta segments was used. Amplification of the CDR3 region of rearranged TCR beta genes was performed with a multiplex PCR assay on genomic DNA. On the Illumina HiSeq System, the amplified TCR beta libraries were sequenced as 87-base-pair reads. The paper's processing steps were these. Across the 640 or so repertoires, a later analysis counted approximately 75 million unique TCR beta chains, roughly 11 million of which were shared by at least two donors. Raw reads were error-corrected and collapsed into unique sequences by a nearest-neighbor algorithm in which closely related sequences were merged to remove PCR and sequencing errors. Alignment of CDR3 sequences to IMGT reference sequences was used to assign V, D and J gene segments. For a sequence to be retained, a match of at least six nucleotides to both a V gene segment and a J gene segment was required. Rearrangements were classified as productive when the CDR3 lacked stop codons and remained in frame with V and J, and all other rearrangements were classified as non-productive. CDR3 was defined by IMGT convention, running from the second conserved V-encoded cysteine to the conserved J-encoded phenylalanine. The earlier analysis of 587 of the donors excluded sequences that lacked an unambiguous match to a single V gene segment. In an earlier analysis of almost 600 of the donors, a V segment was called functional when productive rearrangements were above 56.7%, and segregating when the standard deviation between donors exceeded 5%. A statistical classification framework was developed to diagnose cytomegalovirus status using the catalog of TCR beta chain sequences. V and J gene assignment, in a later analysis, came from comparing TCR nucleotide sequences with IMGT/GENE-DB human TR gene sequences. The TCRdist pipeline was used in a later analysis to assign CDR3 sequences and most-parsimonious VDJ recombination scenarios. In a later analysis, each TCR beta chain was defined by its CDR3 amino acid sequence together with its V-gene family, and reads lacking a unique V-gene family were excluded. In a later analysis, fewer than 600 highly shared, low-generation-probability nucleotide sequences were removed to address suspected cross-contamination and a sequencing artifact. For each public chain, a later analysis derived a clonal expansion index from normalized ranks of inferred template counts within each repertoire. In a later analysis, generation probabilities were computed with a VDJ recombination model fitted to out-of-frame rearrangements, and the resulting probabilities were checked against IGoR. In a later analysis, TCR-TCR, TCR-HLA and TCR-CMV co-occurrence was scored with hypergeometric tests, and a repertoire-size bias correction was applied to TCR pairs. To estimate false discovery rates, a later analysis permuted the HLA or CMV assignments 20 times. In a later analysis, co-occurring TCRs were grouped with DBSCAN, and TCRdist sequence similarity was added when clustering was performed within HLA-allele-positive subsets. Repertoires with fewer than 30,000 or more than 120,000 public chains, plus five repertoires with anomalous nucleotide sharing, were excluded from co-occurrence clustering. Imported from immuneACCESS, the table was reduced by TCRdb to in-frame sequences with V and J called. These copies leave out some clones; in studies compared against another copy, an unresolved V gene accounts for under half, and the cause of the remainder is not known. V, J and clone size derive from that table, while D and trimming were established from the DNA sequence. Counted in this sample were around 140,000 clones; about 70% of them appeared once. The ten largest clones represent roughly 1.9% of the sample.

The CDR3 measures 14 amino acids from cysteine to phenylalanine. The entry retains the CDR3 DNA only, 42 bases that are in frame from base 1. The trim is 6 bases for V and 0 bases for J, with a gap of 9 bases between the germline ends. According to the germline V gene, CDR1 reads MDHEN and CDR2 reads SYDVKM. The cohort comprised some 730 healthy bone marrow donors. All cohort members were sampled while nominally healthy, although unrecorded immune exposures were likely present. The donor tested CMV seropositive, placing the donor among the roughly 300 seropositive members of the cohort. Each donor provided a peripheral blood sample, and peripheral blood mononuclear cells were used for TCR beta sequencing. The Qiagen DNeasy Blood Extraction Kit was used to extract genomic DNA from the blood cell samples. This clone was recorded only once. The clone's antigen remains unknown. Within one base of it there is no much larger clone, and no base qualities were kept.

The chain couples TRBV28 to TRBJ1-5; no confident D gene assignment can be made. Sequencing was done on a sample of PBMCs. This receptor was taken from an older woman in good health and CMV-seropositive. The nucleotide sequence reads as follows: TGTGCCAGCAGCTACGGGGATAGCAATCAGCCCCAGCATTTT. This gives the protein CASSYGDSNQPQHF.